The source of this T cell receptor beta chain is a study of blood T cell repertoires in COVID-19. Background on the study: Both acute and convalescent COVID-19 samples were obtained from the United States, Italy and Spain. PBMCs, B-cell-depleted T cells, or T cells were the source of the cDNA or gDNA that made up the material.

Original analysis: Estimates of nucleated cell counts were drawn from the amplification of reference gene primers. Here immunoSEQ multiplex PCR was the method, and the copy in TCRdb shows in-frame clones only, minus some. That table gives V, J and clone size, and the DNA gave D and trimming. The table lists about 78,000 clones, about 89% of them singletons. This TCR was recovered from a man aged 45-60 years with active or convalescent COVID-19. Material: peripheral blood.

The CDR3 nucleotides read TGCGCCAGCAGCCCCACTAGCGGGGGTTACTCCTACGAGCAGTACTTC. It translates to CASSPTSGGYSYEQYF. V usage is TRBV5-1 and J usage is TRBJ2-7; 11 positions agree with TRBD2. J was trimmed by 0 bases and V by 4 bases; bases with no gene match: 6. This CDR3 spans 16 amino acids. Germline V gives CDR1 SGHRS, CDR2 YFSETQ.